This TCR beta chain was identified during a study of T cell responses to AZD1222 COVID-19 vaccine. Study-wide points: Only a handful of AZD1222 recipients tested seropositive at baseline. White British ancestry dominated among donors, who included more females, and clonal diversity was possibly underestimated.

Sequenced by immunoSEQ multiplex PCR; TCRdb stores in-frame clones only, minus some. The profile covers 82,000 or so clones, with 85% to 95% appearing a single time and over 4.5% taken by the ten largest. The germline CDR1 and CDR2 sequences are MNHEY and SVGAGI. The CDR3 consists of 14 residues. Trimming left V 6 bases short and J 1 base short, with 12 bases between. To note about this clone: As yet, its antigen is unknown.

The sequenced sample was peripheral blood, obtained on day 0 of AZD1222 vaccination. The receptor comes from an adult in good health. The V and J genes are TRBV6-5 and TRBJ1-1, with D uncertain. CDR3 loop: CASSPGIQNTEAFF. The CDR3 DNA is TGTGCCAGCAGCCCCGGGATCCAGAACACTGAAGCTTTCTTT.